A selection of T cell receptor beta chains follows, all from one sample in a study of cytomegalovirus exposure and HLA in healthy donors. Profiling relied on immunoSEQ multiplex PCR, and the TCRdb table lists in-frame clones only, not all of them. Of about 190,000 clones listed, 81% are singletons. The specimen sequenced was PBMCs. These receptors originate from a man in his fifties or sixties in good health and CMV-seronegative. Both conserved end residues are part of each CDR3. The D gene is left open where the match is weak. Some rows mark clone size as missing; the rest say once, few, many or name a class of expanded clone.

V gene,D gene,J gene,clone size,CDR3 DNA,CDR3 protein
TRBV5-5,TRBD1,TRBJ2-7,-,TGTGCCAGCAGCCCACCCGGACAGGGGGATTGGTACGAGCAGTACTTC,CASSPPGQGDWYEQYF
TRBV2,-,TRBJ2-7,-,TGTGCCAGCAGTGATAGATTTTACGAGCAGTACTTC,CASSDRFYEQYF
TRBV9,-,TRBJ1-3,-,TGTGCCAGCAGCAGACAGCAACCTTTTTCTGGAAACACCATATATTTT,CASSRQQPFSGNTIYF
TRBV10-2,TRBD1,TRBJ1-2,-,TGCGCCAGCAGCGACCGACAGGGCTCGTGGACCTTC,CASSDRQGSWTF
TRBV6-5,-,TRBJ2-2,once,TGTGCCAGCACCTTCTCCGGGGAGCTGTTTTTT,CASTFSGELFF
TRBV27,-,TRBJ2-1,-,TGTGCCAGCAGTCCCGGAGGTACAATCAATGAGCAGTTCTTC,CASSPGGTINEQFF
TRBV5-6,-,TRBJ1-2,-,TGTGCCAGCAGCCGTGATCAGAATAACTATGGCTACACCTTC,CASSRDQNNYGYTF
TRBV19,-,TRBJ1-1,-,TGTGCCAGTAGTATAATCTACGGGACTGAAGCTTTCTTT,CASSIIYGTEAFF
TRBV10-3,-,TRBJ1-2,-,TGTGCCATCAGTGAGTCCTGGAGTGGCTACACCTTC,CAISESWSGYTF
TRBV6-1,TRBD1,TRBJ2-5,-,TGTGCCAGCAGTGAAGCCATAGGGGCAGGGGGTTGGCGAGAGACCCAGTACTTC,CASSEAIGAGGWRETQYF
TRBV14,TRBD2,TRBJ2-1,-,TGTGCCAGCGGGGGGGACTCCTACAATGAGCAGTTCTTC,CASGGDSYNEQFF
TRBV27,TRBD2,TRBJ2-5,-,TGTGCCAGCAGTCCGTGGACTAGCGGGGCCCCTCAAGAGACCCAGTACTTC,CASSPWTSGAPQETQYF
TRBV2,-,TRBJ2-4,-,TGTGCCAGCATGTGGCCCCCAGCCAAAAACATTCAGTACTTC,CASMWPPAKNIQYF
TRBV5-1,TRBD2,TRBJ2-7,-,TGCGCCAGCAGCTTCACTAGCGTTTCTGACGAGCAGTACTTC,CASSFTSVSDEQYF
TRBV6-1,-,TRBJ2-3,once,TGTGCCAGCAGTGAAGCGCTACTAGCTGGCGATACACAGTATTTT,CASSEALLAGDTQYF
TRBV5-6,TRBD1,TRBJ1-1,-,TGTGCCAGCAGCTTCGGCCAGGGGGCAAAAGGGACTGAAGCTTTCTTT,CASSFGQGAKGTEAFF
TRBV10-3,TRBD1,TRBJ2-7,once,TGTGCCATCAGCTCGACAGGGACCTACGAGCAGTACTTC,CAISSTGTYEQYF
TRBV28,TRBD1,TRBJ2-7,once,TGTGCCAGCAGTTTACGACAGGGCGGGCAGTACTTC,CASSLRQGGQYF